These 25 T cell receptor beta chains originate from one sample sequenced in a study of blood T cell repertoires in COVID-19. TCRdb's table, derived via immunoSEQ multiplex PCR, lists solely in-frame clones and lacks some. The table lists roughly 200,000 clones, around 87% of them singletons. The material sequenced was peripheral blood. The receptors derive from a middle-aged man with active or convalescent COVID-19.

This chain joins TRBV5-1 and TRBJ2-3, with D perhaps matching TRBD2 (5 bases). The CDR3 loop spans 15 amino acids. Trimming stripped 0 bases from V and 6 bases from J, with 14 bases between. Per the germline V gene, CDR1 is SGHRS and CDR2 is YFSETQ. The CDR3 bases are TGCGCCAGCAGCTTGGGGACTCAACGAGGGGATACGCAGTATTTT. Amino acid sequence: CASSLGTQRGDTQYF. Variable domain in full (rest from reference TRBV5-1 and TRBJ2-3): KAGVTQTPRYLIKTRGQQVTLSCSPISGHRSVSWYQQTPGQGLQFLFEYFSETQRNKGNFPGRFSGRQFSNSRSEMNVSTLELGDSALYLCASSLGTQRGDTQYFGPGTRLTVL.

V usage is TRBV7-8 and J usage is TRBJ2-2; D gene ambiguous. CDR1 and CDR2 from the germline V gene are SGHVS and FQNEAQ. The CDR3 length is 12 residues. V was pared by 5 bases and J by 5 bases, with 6 bases between. CDR3 DNA: TGTGCCAGCAGCCAACAAACCGGGGAGCTGTTTTTT. Residues: CASSQQTGELFF.

The chain has TRBV24-1 and TRBJ2-7; TRBD1 aligns across 8 bases. Per the germline V gene, CDR1 is KGHDR and CDR2 is SFDVKD. V gave up 3 bases and J gave up 5 bases; unmatched junction bases: 2. The CDR3 consists of 13 residues. CDR3 coding DNA: TGTGCCACCAGTGATCAGGGGGCGCACGAGCAGTACTTC. This sequence encodes CATSDQGAHEQYF.

In DNA, the CDR3 is TGTGCCATCAGTGCCACTAGCGGGGAATACAATGAGCAGTTCTTC. Translated, it gives CAISATSGEYNEQFF. The rearrangement uses TRBV10-3 and TRBJ2-1, with 10 nucleotides matching TRBD2. Germline V CDR1 and CDR2: ENHRY, SYGVKD. There are 15 residues in the CDR3. With 4 bases clipped from V and 4 bases from J, the junction kept 4 bases outside the gene matches.

The rearrangement links TRBV7-6 to TRBJ2-1, with a possible D match to TRBD2 (5 bases). Germline loops: CDR1 SGHVS, CDR2 FNYEAQ. This CDR3 has 16 residues. V lost 5 bases and J 4 bases, leaving 18 bases between the germline ends. The CDR3 region is CASSHPPGVAYNEQFF. The CDR3, as DNA: TGTGCCAGCAGCCATCCCCCCGGGGTCGCGTACAATGAGCAGTTCTTC.

The rearrangement links TRBV27 to TRBJ2-3; TRBD2 is a possible D gene (5 bases). The germline V and J ends were trimmed by 6 bases and 3 bases, with 19 bases remaining between them. Germline V CDR1 and CDR2: MNHEY, SMNVEV (reference sequence). This CDR3 has 16 residues. For the CDR3, the DNA is TGTGCCAGCAGACCCCCGGCAGCGAGAGGGACAGATACGCAGTATTTT. Translated, it gives CASRPPAARGTDTQYF.

The chain joins TRBV7-6 to TRBJ2-3, with 9 nucleotides matching TRBD1. Germline V gene data show CDR1 as SGHVS and CDR2 as FNYEAQ. This CDR3 has 15 residues. V shed 6 bases, J shed 4 bases, and the junction held 8 bases outside the gene matches. Written as DNA, the CDR3 is TGTGCCAGCAGATCCCGGGACAGGGCCCCAGATACGCAGTATTTT. This sequence encodes CASRSRDRAPDTQYF.

The chain has TRBV19 and TRBJ2-2; a weak D match, TRBD1 (6 bases). Germline lookup yields CDR1 LNHDA and CDR2 SQIVND (reference sequence). CDR3 size: 15 residues. V lost 4 bases and J 6 bases, leaving 15 bases between the germline ends. The CDR3 loop is CASSTYRERAGELFF. CDR3 DNA sequence: TGTGCCAGTAGTACCTACAGGGAACGGGCCGGGGAGCTGTTTTTT.

The chain employs TRBV19 and TRBJ2-2, with 8 nucleotides matching TRBD1. J was trimmed by 2 bases and V by 8 bases; bases with no gene match: 10. CDR1 is LNHDA and CDR2 is SQIVND in the germline V gene (reference sequence). This CDR3 spans 16 amino acids. CDR3 DNA sequence: TGTGCCAGTCAGGGGACCGGGACAGGAAACACCGGGGAGCTGTTTTTT. Protein product: CASQGTGTGNTGELFF.

This sequence joins TRBV3-1 (or the pseudogene TRBV3-2) and TRBJ2-2; 7 positions agree with TRBD1. Germline CDR1 is LGHDT and CDR2 is YNNKEL (reference sequence). The CDR3 contains 15 residues. After removal of 7 bases from V and 2 bases from J, the junction contained 7 bases not matched to a gene. The CDR3 sequence: CASNGDSENTGELFF. Written as DNA, the CDR3 is TGTGCCAGCAACGGGGACAGCGAAAACACCGGGGAGCTGTTTTTT.

CDR3 loop: CASMFGVGTEAFF. The CDR3 nucleotides read TGTGCCAGTATGTTCGGGGTTGGGACTGAAGCTTTCTTT. The rearrangement joins TRBV19 to TRBJ1-1; D unresolved. The CDR3 is 13 amino acids. Germline V gene data show CDR1 as LNHDA and CDR2 as SQIVND (reference sequence). Trimming left V 7 bases short and J 5 bases short, with 14 bases between.

J is TRBJ1-2 and V is TRBV28; no clear D. Looked up from germline, CDR1 is MDHEN and CDR2 is SYDVKM. This CDR3 spans 15 amino acids. Trimming stripped 2 bases from V and 6 bases from J, with 16 bases between. The CDR3 DNA sequence: TGTGCCAGCAGTTTAGGAATAGCCCGCCCGGATGGCTACACCTTC. It translates to CASSLGIARPDGYTF.

The chain joins TRBV4-1 to TRBJ2-7, with 8 bases matching TRBD2. Looked up from germline, CDR1 is MGHRA and CDR2 is YSYEKL. This CDR3 region has 14 residues. The V segment lost 1 base and the J segment 1 base; nucleotides outside the gene matches: 0. CDR3 protein: CASSQAGGSYEQYF. CDR3 sequence (DNA): TGCGCCAGCAGCCAAGCGGGGGGGTCCTACGAGCAGTACTTC.

The chain uses TRBV7-8 and TRBJ1-5; 10 positions match TRBD1. The germline V gene has CDR1 SGHVS and CDR2 FQNEAQ. CDR3 length: 18 residues. V shed 0 bases, J shed 1 base, and the junction held 6 bases outside the gene matches. This CDR3 reads CASSLAGTGVLSNQPQHF. CDR3 DNA: TGTGCCAGCAGCTTAGCGGGGACAGGGGTTTTGAGCAATCAGCCCCAGCATTTT. The full variable domain, in which reference TRBV7-8 and TRBJ1-5 provide the parts outside the CDR3, is GAGVSQSPRYKVAKRGQDVALRCDPISGHVSLFWYQQALGQGPEFLTYFQNEAQLDKSGLPSDRFFAERPEGSVSTLKIQRTQQEDSAVYLCASSLAGTGVLSNQPQHFGDGTRLSIL.

There are a few counts of this clone. The J gene is TRBJ2-6, the V gene TRBV3-1 (or the pseudogene TRBV3-2), with D possibly being TRBD1 (5 bases). The germline V gene has CDR1 LGHDT and CDR2 YNNKEL (reference sequence). Between the trimmed V and J ends, which lost 4 bases and 1 base, there was a span of 14 bases. The CDR3 runs to 17 residues. CDR3: CASSPRPPGSGANVLTF. The DNA of the CDR3 is TGTGCCAGCAGCCCCCGCCCCCCAGGGTCTGGGGCCAACGTCCTGACTTTC.

The gene calls are TRBV28 and TRBJ1-5, with D hard to call. The CDR3 covers 14 residues. CDR1 is MDHEN and CDR2 is SYDVKM in the germline V gene. The V and J ends lost 0 bases and 5 bases respectively, with 8 bases between them. The CDR3 is CASSLWGGYQPQHF. Here the CDR3 DNA reads TGTGCCAGCAGTTTATGGGGAGGGTATCAGCCCCAGCATTTT.

The genes are TRBV19 and TRBJ1-5; the D gene is possibly TRBD1 (5 bases). In germline, CDR1 is LNHDA, CDR2 SQIVND (reference sequence). This CDR3 has 14 amino acids. V dropped 4 bases and J dropped 8 bases, with 15 bases sitting between them. In DNA, the CDR3 is TGTGCCAGTAGTAGAGGGACTACGGGGGAGCCCCAGCATTTT. Protein: CASSRGTTGEPQHF. Filled out from reference TRBV19 and TRBJ1-5, the complete variable domain reads DGGITQSPKYLFRKEGQNVTLSCEQNLNHDAMYWYRQDPGQGLRLIYYSQIVNDFQKGDIAEGYSVSREKKESFPLTVTSAQKNPTAFYLCASSRGTTGEPQHFGDGTRLSIL.

The chain uses TRBV7-9 and TRBJ2-7, with D perhaps matching TRBD1 (5 bases). The CDR3 has 14 residues. V gave up 1 base and J gave up 4 bases, with 11 bases separating them. Germline V lookup: CDR1 SEHNR, CDR2 FQNEAQ (reference sequence). Written as DNA, the CDR3 is TGTGCCAGCAGCTTAGGAAGCCACAGGTACGAGCAGTACTTC. It yields the protein CASSLGSHRYEQYF.

This clone was detected only once. The gene calls are TRBV10-3 and TRBJ2-3; a weak D match, TRBD1 (6 bases). Trimming stripped 6 bases from V and 3 bases from J, with 16 bases between. CDR1 and CDR2 (germline): ENHRY, SYGVKD. The CDR3 extends over 15 amino acids. CDR3 region: CAISGFAGATDTQYF. CDR3 bases: TGTGCCATCAGCGGCTTCGCAGGGGCGACAGATACGCAGTATTTT.

CDR3 residues: CASSLPGDYEQYF. The CDR3, as DNA: TGTGCCAGCAGCTTACCAGGGGACTACGAGCAGTACTTC. This sequence joins TRBV7-2 and TRBJ2-7; tentatively, D is TRBD1 (6 bases). Germline V gene data show CDR1 as SGHTA and CDR2 as FQGNSA. V dropped 2 bases and J dropped 3 bases, with 8 bases sitting between them. The length of the CDR3 is 13 residues.

This clone was found once. The same CDR3 is also encoded by other DNA sequences in this sample. The gene calls are TRBV6-5 and TRBJ2-7; the D is unclear. The germline V gene has CDR1 MNHEY and CDR2 SVGAGI. V was clipped by 6 bases and J by 4 bases, with 7 bases between them. The CDR3 consists of 11 residues. The CDR3 DNA reads TGTGCCAGCAGCCTCACTTACGAGCAGTACTTC. It codes for CASSLTYEQYF.

The chain joins TRBV19 to TRBJ1-2; 10 positions match TRBD1. The CDR3 runs to 16 residues. Germline loops: CDR1 LNHDA, CDR2 SQIVND (reference sequence). The V gene end was trimmed by 3 bases and the J gene end by 8 bases; junction bases not matched to a gene: 12. The CDR3 bases are TGTGCCAGTAGTATCCCGCCCCTGACAGGGGGCACGGGCTACACCTTC. Protein sequence: CASSIPPLTGGTGYTF.

The V gene is TRBV3-1 (or the pseudogene TRBV3-2), the J gene TRBJ1-1; the D is unclear. CDR1 and CDR2 from the germline V gene are LGHDT and YNNKEL (reference sequence). The CDR3 loop spans 14 amino acids. Trimming left V 7 bases short and J 2 bases short, with 14 bases between. The CDR3 spells CASTGLGSNTEAFF. CDR3 DNA: TGTGCCAGCACCGGGTTGGGTTCAAACACTGAAGCTTTCTTT.

This clone has a handful of counts. The J gene is TRBJ2-1, the V gene TRBV6-5, with 9 bases that match TRBD2. From germline, CDR1 is MNHEY and CDR2 SVGAGI. The CDR3 covers 13 residues. V trimming: 7 bases; J trimming: 15 bases; junction bases outside the gene matches: 13. CDR3 protein: CASKENSGGRAFF. The CDR3 DNA is TGTGCCAGCAAGGAGAATAGCGGGGGCCGAGCGTTCTTC.

This clone has just one count. The gene calls are TRBV30 and TRBJ1-5; TRBD1 agrees at 9 bases. The CDR3 covers 20 residues. Per germline, CDR1 GTSNPN and CDR2 SVGIG (reference sequence). V was pared by 4 bases and J by 1 base, with 20 bases of the junction left unmatched. The CDR3 spells CAWIRGCSGQGRFSNQPQHF. The CDR3 DNA sequence: TGTGCCTGGATCCGGGGGTGTAGTGGACAGGGGAGGTTCAGCAATCAGCCCCAGCATTTT.